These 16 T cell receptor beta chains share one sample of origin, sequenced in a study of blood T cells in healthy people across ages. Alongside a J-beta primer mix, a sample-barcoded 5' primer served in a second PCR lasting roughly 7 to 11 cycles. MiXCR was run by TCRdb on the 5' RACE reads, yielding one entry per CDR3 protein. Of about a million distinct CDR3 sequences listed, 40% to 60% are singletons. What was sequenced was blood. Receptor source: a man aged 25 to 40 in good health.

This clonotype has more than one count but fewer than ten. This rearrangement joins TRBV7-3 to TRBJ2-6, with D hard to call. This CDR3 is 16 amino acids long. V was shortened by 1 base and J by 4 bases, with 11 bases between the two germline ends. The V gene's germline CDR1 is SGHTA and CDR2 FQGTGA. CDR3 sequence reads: CASSLNVGSGANVLTF. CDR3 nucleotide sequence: TGTGCCAGCAGCTTAAACGTGGGCTCGGGGGCCAACGTCCTGACTTTC.

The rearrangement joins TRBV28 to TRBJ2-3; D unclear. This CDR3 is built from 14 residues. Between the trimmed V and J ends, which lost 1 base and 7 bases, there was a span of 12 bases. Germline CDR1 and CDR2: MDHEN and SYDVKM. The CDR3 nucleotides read TGTGCCAGCAGTTTATCCCACAGAACTAATACGCAGTATTTT. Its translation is CASSLSHRTNTQYF.

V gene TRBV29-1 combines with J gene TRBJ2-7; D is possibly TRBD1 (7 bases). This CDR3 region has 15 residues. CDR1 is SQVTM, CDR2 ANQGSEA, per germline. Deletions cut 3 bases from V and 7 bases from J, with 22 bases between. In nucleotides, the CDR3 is TGCAGCGTTGAGCGGGGACAGCAGACCTACAATGAGCAGTACTTC. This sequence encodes CSVERGQQTYNEQYF.

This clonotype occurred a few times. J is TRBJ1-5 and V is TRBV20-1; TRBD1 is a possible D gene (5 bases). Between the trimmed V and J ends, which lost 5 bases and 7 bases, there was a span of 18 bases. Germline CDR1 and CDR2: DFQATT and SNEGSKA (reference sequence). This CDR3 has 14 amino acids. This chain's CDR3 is CSASQGEEYQPQHF. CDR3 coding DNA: TGCAGTGCTTCTCAGGGAGAGGAGTACCAGCCCCAGCATTTT.

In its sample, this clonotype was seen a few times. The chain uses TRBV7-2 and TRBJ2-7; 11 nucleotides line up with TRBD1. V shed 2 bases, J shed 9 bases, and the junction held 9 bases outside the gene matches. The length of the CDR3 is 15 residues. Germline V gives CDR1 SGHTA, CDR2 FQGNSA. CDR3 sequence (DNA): TGTGCCAGCAGCTTAAGGACAGGGGGCTTTTCTGGGCAGTACTTC. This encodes CASSLRTGGFSGQYF.

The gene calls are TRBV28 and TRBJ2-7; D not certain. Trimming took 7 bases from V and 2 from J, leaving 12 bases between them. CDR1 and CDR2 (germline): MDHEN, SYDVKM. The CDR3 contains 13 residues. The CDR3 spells CASTEHRAYEQYF. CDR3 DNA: TGTGCCAGCACGGAACATCGAGCCTACGAGCAGTACTTC.

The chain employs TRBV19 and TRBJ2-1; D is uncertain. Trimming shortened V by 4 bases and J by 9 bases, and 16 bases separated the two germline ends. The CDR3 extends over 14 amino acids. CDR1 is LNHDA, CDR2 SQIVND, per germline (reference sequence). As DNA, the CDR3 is TGTGCCAGTAGTACGGACCTCCCCCTCTCTGAGCAGTTCTTC. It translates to CASSTDLPLSEQFF.

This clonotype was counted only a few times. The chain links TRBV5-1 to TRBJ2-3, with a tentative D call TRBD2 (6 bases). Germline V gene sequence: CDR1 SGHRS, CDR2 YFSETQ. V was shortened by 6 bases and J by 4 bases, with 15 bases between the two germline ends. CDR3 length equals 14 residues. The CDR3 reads CASNDGGTSDTQYF. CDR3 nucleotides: TGCGCCAGCAATGACGGGGGAACTTCAGATACGCAGTATTTT.

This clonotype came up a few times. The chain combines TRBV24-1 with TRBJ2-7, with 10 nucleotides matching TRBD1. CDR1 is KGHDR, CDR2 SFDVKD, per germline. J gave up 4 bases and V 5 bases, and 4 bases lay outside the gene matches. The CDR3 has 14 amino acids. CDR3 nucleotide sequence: TGTGCCACCAGTGCCGGGACAGGGGATTACGAGCAGTACTTC. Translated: CATSAGTGDYEQYF.

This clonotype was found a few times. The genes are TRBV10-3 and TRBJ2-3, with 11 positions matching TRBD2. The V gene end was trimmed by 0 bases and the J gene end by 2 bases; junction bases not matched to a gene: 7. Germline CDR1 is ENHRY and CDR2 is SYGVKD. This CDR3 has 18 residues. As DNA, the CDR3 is TGTGCCATCAGTGAGTCGGGGGCTAGCGGGGGGAACACAGATACGCAGTATTTT. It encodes CAISESGASGGNTDTQYF.

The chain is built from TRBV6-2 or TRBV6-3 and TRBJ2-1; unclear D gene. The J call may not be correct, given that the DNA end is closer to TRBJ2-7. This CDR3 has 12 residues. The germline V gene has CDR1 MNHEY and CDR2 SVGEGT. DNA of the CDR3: TGTGCCAGCCGTCTTGTCGGCAATGAGCAGTACTTC. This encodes CASRLVGNEQYF.

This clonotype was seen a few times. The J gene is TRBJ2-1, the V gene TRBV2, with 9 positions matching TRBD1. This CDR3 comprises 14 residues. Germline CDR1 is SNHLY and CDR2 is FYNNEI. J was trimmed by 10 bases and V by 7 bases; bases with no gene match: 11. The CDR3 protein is CASTADRGVNEQFF. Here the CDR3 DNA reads TGTGCCAGCACGGCGGACAGGGGTGTCAACGAGCAGTTCTTC. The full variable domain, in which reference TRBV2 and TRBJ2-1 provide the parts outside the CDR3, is EPEVTQTPSHQVTQMGQEVILRCVPISNHLYFYWYRQILGQKVEFLVSFYNNEISEKSEIFDDQFSVERPDGSNFTLKIRSTKLEDSAMYFCASTADRGVNEQFFGPGTRLTVL.

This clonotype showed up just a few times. DNA for the CDR3: TGCAGTGCTAGATACGAAACAGGGATCTATGGCTACACCTTC. Translation: CSARYETGIYGYTF. V and J are TRBV20-1 and TRBJ1-2; tentative D call: TRBD1 (6 bases). Trimming removed 2 bases at V and 4 bases at J, with 14 bases between. The CDR3 runs to 14 residues. From germline, CDR1 is DFQATT and CDR2 SNEGSKA (reference sequence).

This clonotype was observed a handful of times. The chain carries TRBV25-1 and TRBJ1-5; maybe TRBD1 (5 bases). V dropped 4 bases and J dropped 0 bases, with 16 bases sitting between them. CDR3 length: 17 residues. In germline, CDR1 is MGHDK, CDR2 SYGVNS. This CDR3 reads CASSVGRGFDSNQPQHF. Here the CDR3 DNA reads TGTGCCAGCAGTGTGGGACGGGGTTTTGATAGCAATCAGCCCCAGCATTTT.

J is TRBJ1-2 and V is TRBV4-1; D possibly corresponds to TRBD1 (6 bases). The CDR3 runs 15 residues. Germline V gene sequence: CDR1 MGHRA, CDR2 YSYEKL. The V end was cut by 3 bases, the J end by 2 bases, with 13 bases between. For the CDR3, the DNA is TGCGCCAGCAGCCACTCCCTACAGGGAAACTATGGCTACACCTTC. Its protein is CASSHSLQGNYGYTF.

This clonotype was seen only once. The CDR3 region is CASRNESSGANVLTF. The CDR3 DNA is TGTGCCAGCAGGAATGAATCCTCTGGGGCCAACGTCCTGACTTTC. V and J are TRBV2 and TRBJ2-6; D ambiguous. Trimming took off 6 bases at V and 0 bases at J, with 9 bases between the two ends. CDR3 size: 15 residues. The germline CDR1 and CDR2 sequences are SNHLY and FYNNEI.